The 29 T cell receptor beta chains listed next were all sequenced from one sample in a study of technical replicates of blood from a handful of donors. The repertoire was sequenced with immunoSEQ multiplex PCR; TCRdb's copy has only in-frame clones and lacks some. Altogether fewer than 90,000 clones are present, nearly 98% being singletons, with the ten largest covering less than 0.25%. The sequencing input was T cells isolated from PBMCs. Every receptor here comes from a human donor in good health.

The chain is built from TRBV19 and TRBJ1-1, with 8 bases fitting TRBD1. V was pared by 8 bases and J by 7 bases, with 6 bases of the junction left unmatched. This CDR3 has 12 amino acids. The V gene's germline CDR1 is LNHDA and CDR2 SQIVND (reference sequence). The CDR3 here is CASSRGLSEAFF. CDR3 nucleotides: TGTGCCAGTTCCAGGGGGCTAAGTGAAGCTTTCTTT.

V gene TRBV9 combines with J gene TRBJ2-1, with D possibly matching TRBD1 (6 bases). CDR3 length: 14 amino acids. Looked up from germline, CDR1 is SGDLS and CDR2 is YYNGEE. Between the trimmed V and J ends, which lost 0 bases and 7 bases, there was a span of 11 bases. CDR3 coding DNA: TGTGCCAGCAGCGTAGAAGCCCAGGGGAATGAGCAGTTCTTC. Its protein product is CASSVEAQGNEQFF.

In nucleotides, the CDR3 is TGCGCCAGCAGCCAAGTTCCGAACAGGCCCACAGATACGCAGTATTTT. This encodes CASSQVPNRPTDTQYF. The gene calls are TRBV4-1 and TRBJ2-3; TRBD1 might be the D (5 bases). The CDR3 is 16 amino acids. Germline loops: CDR1 MGHRA, CDR2 YSYEKL. Trimming removed 1 base at V and 2 bases at J, with 13 bases between.

The chain combines TRBV10-1 with TRBJ2-3; maybe TRBD2 (6 bases). This CDR3 has 14 amino acids. V was clipped by 0 bases and J by 3 bases, with 7 bases between them. Germline loops: CDR1 WNHNN, CDR2 SYGVQD (reference sequence). The CDR3 DNA follows: TGCGCCAGCAGTGAGTCGACTAGAACAGATACGCAGTATTTT. As protein: CASSESTRTDTQYF.

The V gene is TRBV5-1, the J gene TRBJ2-3; D is unresolved. The CDR3 is 15 amino acids. V gave up 2 bases and J gave up 3 bases, with 13 bases separating them. The V gene's germline CDR1 is SGHRS and CDR2 YFSETQ. CDR3: CASSFLRVSTDTQYF. The CDR3 coding sequence is TGCGCCAGCAGCTTTCTTCGGGTTTCGACAGATACGCAGTATTTT.

The chain recombines TRBV6-1 with TRBJ2-5; 9 positions agree with TRBD1. This CDR3 has 18 residues. CDR1 is MNHNS, CDR2 SASEGT, per germline. Losses at the gene ends were 4 bases for V and 0 bases for J; bases not matched to a gene: 12. The CDR3 here is CASSALPPGTGNQETQYF. The DNA for the CDR3 is TGTGCCAGCAGTGCCCTCCCCCCCGGGACAGGGAACCAAGAGACCCAGTACTTC.

The chain combines TRBV6-4 with TRBJ2-1; weak D call: TRBD1 (5 bases). CDR1 is MRHNA and CDR2 is SNTAGT in the germline V gene. The CDR3 covers 16 residues. V was trimmed by 5 bases and J by 4 bases, leaving 18 bases between them. The DNA of the CDR3 is TGTGCCAGCAGTATTTCCAGGGTCGCGCCTTACAATGAGCAGTTCTTC. Its translation: CASSISRVAPYNEQFF.

V gene TRBV10-2 combines with J gene TRBJ2-2; TRBD1 agrees at 9 bases. The junction had 5 bases not matched to a gene; V was cut back by 8 bases and J by 4 bases. CDR3 length: 14 amino acids. In germline, CDR1 is WSHSY, CDR2 SAAADI. The CDR3 sequence: CASRDRESTGELFF. For the CDR3, the DNA is TGCGCCAGCCGGGACAGGGAGTCCACCGGGGAGCTGTTTTTT.

V is TRBV5-1 and J is TRBJ1-1; 7 bases map to TRBD1. V lost 0 bases to trimming and J lost 8 bases; unmatched junction nucleotides: 7. Germline V CDR1 and CDR2: SGHRS, YFSETQ. The CDR3 spans 14 residues. CDR3 amino acids: CASSLEGGGLEAFF. The CDR3 DNA sequence: TGCGCCAGCAGCTTGGAAGGGGGCGGGCTGGAAGCTTTCTTT.

This clone was seen just once. The chain uses TRBV11-2 and TRBJ2-2; 7 bases fit TRBD1. Germline V gene lookup returns CDR1 SGHAT and CDR2 FQNNGV. This CDR3 spans 16 amino acids. Trimming took 4 bases from V and 3 from J; bases not matched to a gene: 8. In DNA, the CDR3 is TGTGCCAGCAGCTCCTACCGGGACAGAGACACCGGGGAGCTGTTTTTT. The encoded protein is CASSSYRDRDTGELFF.

As regards this clone: At the DNA level, this CDR3 is encoded by other sequences in the same sample as well. The V call is TRBV7-9, the J call TRBJ2-5; maybe TRBD2 (5 bases). The CDR3 is 13 amino acids. CDR1 and CDR2 (germline): SEHNR, FQNEAQ (reference sequence). V lost 0 bases and J 5 bases, leaving 7 bases between the germline ends. The CDR3 spells CASSLAGAETQYF. The CDR3 DNA reads as TGTGCCAGCAGCTTAGCGGGAGCGGAGACCCAGTACTTC.

The chain has TRBV6-1 and TRBJ1-6; TRBD1 aligns across 7 bases. Germline V gene sequence: CDR1 MNHNS, CDR2 SASEGT. The CDR3 has 15 amino acids. The V gene end was trimmed by 7 bases and the J gene end by 9 bases; junction bases not matched to a gene: 12. The CDR3 reads CASTSETGIRSPLHF. CDR3 coding DNA: TGTGCCAGCACCTCGGAGACAGGGATTCGTTCACCCCTCCACTTT.

CDR3 amino acids: CASSEGSGSSYYTDTQYF. The CDR3 region has the DNA TGTGCCAGCAGTGAAGGTAGCGGGTCCTCATACTACACAGATACGCAGTATTTT. The genes are TRBV6-1 and TRBJ2-3; 7 nucleotides agree with TRBD2. The CDR3 consists of 18 residues. The V and J ends lost 1 base and 2 bases, in that order; junction bases with no gene match: 12. Germline assignment: CDR1 MNHNS and CDR2 SASEGT.

This chain connects TRBV6-1 to TRBJ2-7, with 12 positions matching TRBD2. The CDR3 consists of 17 residues. In germline, CDR1 is MNHNS, CDR2 SASEGT. Trimming cost V 4 bases and J 3 bases; bases outside gene matches: 10. The CDR3 DNA reads as TGTGCCAGCAGTGGGCTGTTGCGGACTAGCGGGAACTACGAGCAGTACTTC. Protein: CASSGLLRTSGNYEQYF.

V and J are TRBV7-9 and TRBJ2-1, with 9 bases identical to TRBD2. CDR1 and CDR2 (germline): SEHNR, FQNEAQ (reference sequence). CDR3 length: 18 residues. V shed 5 bases, J shed 0 bases, and the junction held 11 bases outside the gene matches. The CDR3 region is CASSQGWGRGGSYNEQFF. Here the CDR3 DNA reads TGTGCCAGCAGCCAGGGCTGGGGGCGGGGGGGCTCCTACAATGAGCAGTTCTTC.

This chain joins TRBV27 and TRBJ1-2, with TRBD1 matching 9 bases. The V and J ends lost 3 bases and 0 bases, in that order; junction bases with no gene match: 23. The CDR3 covers 22 residues. The V gene's germline CDR1 is MNHEY and CDR2 SMNVEV (reference sequence). The CDR3 loop reads CASSLSRRWMGQGFSSNYGYTF. CDR3 sequence (DNA): TGTGCCAGCAGTTTGTCACGCAGGTGGATGGGACAGGGATTTTCCTCTAACTATGGCTACACCTTC.

V and J are TRBV6-4 and TRBJ2-2; D gene uncertain. CDR1 MRHNA and CDR2 SNTAGT come from the germline V gene. This CDR3 contains 13 residues. V gave up 1 base and J gave up 6 bases, with 6 bases separating them. DNA of the CDR3: TGTGCCAGCAGTGACTTTGAGGCCGGGGAGCTGTTTTTT. Translating it yields CASSDFEAGELFF.

The chain recombines TRBV28 with TRBJ2-7, with a weak D call TRBD2 (5 bases). The CDR3 has 13 residues. Trimming shortened V by 7 bases and J by 2 bases, and 12 bases separated the two germline ends. Germline CDR1 MDHEN, CDR2 SYDVKM. CDR3 nucleotides: TGTGCCAGCAAGGACTTTGAAACCTACGAGCAGTACTTC. Translating gives CASKDFETYEQYF.

This clone was picked up one time. V usage is TRBV11-2 and J usage is TRBJ2-7; possible D gene TRBD2, 6 bases. The germline V and J ends were trimmed by 8 bases and 1 base, with 18 bases remaining between them. The CDR3 spans 15 residues. Germline V gene lookup returns CDR1 SGHAT and CDR2 FQNNGV. CDR3 DNA sequence: TGTGCCAGCTTCGCTGCGGGACCGCCTTCCTACGAGCAGTACTTC. Translated, it gives CASFAAGPPSYEQYF.

The gene calls are TRBV6-1 and TRBJ1-1; possibly TRBD1 for D (6 bases). V was cut by 5 bases and J by 5 bases, with 9 bases left in between. CDR1 is MNHNS, CDR2 SASEGT, per germline. CDR3 length equals 12 residues. The CDR3 protein is CASSLTGTEAFF. CDR3 in DNA: TGTGCCAGCAGTTTAACAGGGACTGAAGCTTTCTTT.

The V gene is TRBV5-1, the J gene TRBJ2-7; 13 nucleotides agree with TRBD2. The CDR3 extends over 15 amino acids. J was trimmed by 7 bases and V by 4 bases; bases with no gene match: 8. Germline CDR1 SGHRS, CDR2 YFSETQ. The CDR3 DNA is TGCGCCAGCAGCAGTGGAGGACTAGCGGGGGAAGAGCAGTACTTC. Its translation is CASSSGGLAGEEQYF.

The V and J genes are TRBV6-6 and TRBJ1-3; 10 nucleotides agree with TRBD1. V was pared by 5 bases and J by 5 bases, with 6 bases of the junction left unmatched. Looked up from germline, CDR1 is MNHNY and CDR2 is SVGAGI (reference sequence). The CDR3 spans 15 residues. CDR3 sequence: CASSDGTGDRNTIYF. The DNA of the CDR3 is TGTGCCAGCAGTGACGGGACAGGGGATAGAAACACCATATATTTT.

This sequence joins TRBV4-1 and TRBJ2-5; tentative D call: TRBD1 (6 bases). V dropped 1 base and J dropped 2 bases, with 20 bases sitting between them. The germline V gene encodes CDR1 MGHRA and CDR2 YSYEKL. The CDR3 loop spans 18 amino acids. The CDR3 region is CASSQVRQAQLYQETQYF. The CDR3 DNA reads as TGCGCCAGCAGCCAAGTACGACAGGCACAGCTTTATCAAGAGACCCAGTACTTC.

This chain links TRBV11-2 with TRBJ2-3; no clear D. The CDR3 has 12 residues. Germline V CDR1 and CDR2: SGHAT, FQNNGV. V shed 3 bases and J shed 4 bases, with 5 bases lying between them. This CDR3 reads CASSFIPDTQYF. The CDR3 nucleotides are TGTGCCAGCAGCTTCATCCCAGATACGCAGTATTTT.

This clone occurred once. The chain has TRBV28 and TRBJ2-2; weak D call: TRBD1 (6 bases). V lost 8 bases, J lost 2 bases, and 12 bases lay in between. CDR3 size: 14 residues. Germline assignment: CDR1 MDHEN and CDR2 SYDVKM. Written as DNA, the CDR3 is TGTGCCAGCCTAAGGACAGTTAACACCGGGGAGCTGTTTTTT. Translated: CASLRTVNTGELFF.

The J gene is TRBJ1-3, the V gene TRBV4-1; no clear D. V dropped 2 bases and J dropped 4 bases, with 12 bases sitting between them. CDR3 size: 15 residues. The germline V gene has CDR1 MGHRA and CDR2 YSYEKL. The CDR3 protein is CASSQSTYIGNTIYF. Here the CDR3 DNA reads TGCGCCAGCAGCCAATCGACATACATCGGAAACACCATATATTTT.

CDR3 residues: CASSLGRRETQYF. The CDR3 DNA follows: TGTGCCAGCAGCTTAGGGAGGAGGGAGACCCAGTACTTC. This chain uses TRBV11-3 with TRBJ2-5; D perhaps matches TRBD2 (5 bases). With 1 base removed from V and 5 bases from J, the gap between germline ends came to 8 bases. The CDR3 totals 13 residues. Germline CDR1 reads SGHNT; CDR2 reads YENEEA. Filled out from reference TRBV11-3 and TRBJ2-5, the complete variable domain reads EAGVVQSPRYKIIEKKQPVAFWCNPISGHNTLYWYLQNLGQGPELLIRYENEEAVDDSQLPKDRFSAERLKGVDSTLKIQPAELGDSAVYLCASSLGRRETQYFGPGTRLLVL.

The V call is TRBV7-2, the J call TRBJ2-1; D ambiguous. The CDR3 sequence is 12 residues long. Trimming left V 6 bases short and J 10 bases short, with 13 bases between. Germline CDR1 reads SGHTA; CDR2 reads FQGNSA. CDR3 loop: CASSRVLHEQFF. CDR3 sequence (DNA): TGTGCCAGCAGTCGAGTACTTCACGAGCAGTTCTTC.

This chain links TRBV4-1 with TRBJ2-2, with TRBD2 matching over 11 bases. V shed 1 base, J shed 5 bases, and the junction held 0 bases outside the gene matches. This CDR3 has 15 amino acids. In germline, CDR1 is MGHRA, CDR2 YSYEKL. The CDR3 sequence is CASSQGLAGTGELFF. In nucleotides, the CDR3 is TGCGCCAGCAGCCAAGGACTAGCGGGGACCGGGGAGCTGTTTTTT.